The next 21 T cell receptor beta chains were all read from a single sample in a study of beta chain features in type 1 diabetes. Expressed TCRB transcripts got sequenced, as all isolated RNA was reverse transcribed. Clones were sequenced by immunoSEQ multiplex PCR, and TCRdb holds only the in-frame ones, with some missing. The table lists about 150,000 clones, 11% of them singletons. Source material: central memory CD4+ T cells from blood. The receptor set was obtained from a man between 18 and 35 years old in good health.

This chain links TRBV7-7 with TRBJ2-1, with no clear D. V was shortened by 4 bases and J by 5 bases, with 15 bases between the two germline ends. The CDR3 runs to 15 residues. CDR1 is SSHAT, CDR2 FNYEAQ, per germline (reference sequence). This CDR3 reads CASSSPGLGHNEQFF. The CDR3 bases are TGTGCCAGCAGCTCCCCGGGCCTAGGCCACAATGAGCAGTTCTTC.

The chain uses TRBV7-3 and TRBJ2-1; D unclear. Trimming stripped 5 bases from V and 3 bases from J, with 14 bases between. Germline values: CDR1 SGHTA, CDR2 FQGTGA. There are 15 residues in the CDR3. CDR3 residues: CASSQRPWGYNEQFF. CDR3 bases: TGTGCCAGCAGCCAAAGGCCTTGGGGCTACAATGAGCAGTTCTTC.

This clone was found a few times. V gene TRBV5-1 combines with J gene TRBJ1-1; tentative D call: TRBD1 (6 bases). Germline CDR1 reads SGHRS; CDR2 reads YFSETQ. V was shortened by 4 bases and J by 4 bases, with 8 bases between the two germline ends. The CDR3 is 12 amino acids. The CDR3 region is CASSQGGTEAFF. The CDR3 bases are TGCGCCAGCAGCCAAGGGGGCACTGAAGCTTTCTTT.

This clone was detected only a few times. The chain employs TRBV25-1 and TRBJ1-2; D unresolved. V shed 3 bases and J shed 3 bases, with 11 bases lying between them. This CDR3 contains 14 residues. Per the germline V gene, CDR1 is MGHDK and CDR2 is SYGVNS. CDR3 DNA: TGTGCCAGCAGTGATGACACTAACTACTATGGCTACACCTTC. Translating it yields CASSDDTNYYGYTF.

A few counts support this clone. The rearrangement links TRBV14 to TRBJ2-7; 7 nucleotides agree with TRBD2. CDR3 length equals 14 residues. Per germline, CDR1 SGHDN and CDR2 FVKESK. V dropped 4 bases and J dropped 4; count of bases not matched to a gene: 7. CDR3 sequence: CASSPAGVQYEQYF. CDR3 bases: TGTGCCAGCAGCCCGGCGGGGGTACAGTACGAGCAGTACTTC.

This chain joins TRBV11-3 and TRBJ2-7, with a weak D call TRBD2 (6 bases). The V end lost 5 bases, the J end lost 1 base, and 18 bases lay between the germline ends. The germline V gene encodes CDR1 SGHNT and CDR2 YENEEA. The CDR3 consists of 16 residues. The CDR3 sequence is CASSRAGAGQSYEQYF. The CDR3 DNA is TGTGCCAGCAGCCGGGCCGGAGCGGGCCAGTCCTACGAGCAGTACTTC.

The gene calls are TRBV14 and TRBJ2-5, with D possibly being TRBD1 (5 bases). There are 15 residues in the CDR3. The germline CDR1 and CDR2 sequences are SGHDN and FVKESK. The V end lost 1 base, the J end lost 6 bases, and 15 bases lay between the germline ends. The CDR3 loop reads CASSQVGADGKTQYF. DNA of the CDR3: TGTGCCAGCAGCCAAGTAGGGGCGGACGGAAAGACCCAGTACTTC.

The chain combines TRBV9 with TRBJ2-5; D is possibly TRBD1 or TRBD2 (6 bases each). The CDR3 spans 15 residues. Germline CDR1 and CDR2: SGDLS and YYNGEE. V lost 0 bases and J lost 0, with 9 bases in between. CDR3 sequence (DNA): TGTGCCAGCAGCGTAGATAGGGGGGACCAAGAGACCCAGTACTTC. Encoded protein: CASSVDRGDQETQYF.

CDR3 residues: CATSVVDHNEQFF. The CDR3 DNA follows: TGTGCCACCAGCGTAGTAGACCACAATGAGCAGTTCTTC. This sequence joins TRBV15 and TRBJ2-1; D not certain. Germline CDR1 reads LNHNV; CDR2 reads YYDKDF (reference sequence). Trimming cost V 5 bases and J 5 bases, with 10 bases left between them. This CDR3 has 13 residues.

The chain uses TRBV20-1 and TRBJ2-7; D is unresolved. The CDR3 sequence is 11 residues long. V lost 7 bases, J lost 0 bases, and 7 bases lay in between. Germline values: CDR1 DFQATT, CDR2 SNEGSKA (reference sequence). For the CDR3, the DNA is TGCAGTGTGCAGAGCTCCTACGAGCAGTACTTC. Its protein is CSVQSSYEQYF.

The V call is TRBV12-2, the J call TRBJ2-5; no check of the table's D call, TRBD2, against the DNA was made. TRBV12-2 is shown as a pseudogene. CDR3 size: 16 residues. CDR3: CASRPHLAGVGETQYF. The CDR3, as DNA: TGTGCAAGTCGCCCCCACCTAGCGGGAGTGGGGGAGACCCAGTACTTC.

This rearrangement joins TRBV29-1 to TRBJ2-3; 8 bases align to TRBD2. J gave up 5 bases and V 7 bases, and 17 bases lay outside the gene matches. The length of the CDR3 is 16 residues. The germline V gene encodes CDR1 SQVTM and CDR2 ANQGSEA. CDR3 DNA: TGCAGCGGGACCCGGGATAGCGGGGTCTCGGGAGATACGCAGTATTTT. It codes for CSGTRDSGVSGDTQYF.

This clone turned up a few times. This sequence joins TRBV29-1 and TRBJ1-4, with 8 bases matching TRBD1. CDR3 length equals 12 residues. Germline V gene sequence: CDR1 SQVTM, CDR2 ANQGSEA. Trimming removed 4 bases from V and 6 bases from J; junction bases left unmatched: 1. Here the CDR3 DNA reads TGCAGCGTTGCAGGGGGCCATGAAAAACTGTTTTTT. This translates into CSVAGGHEKLFF.

The chain is built from TRBV29-1 and TRBJ1-6; 9 bases are shared with TRBD1. J lost 7 bases, V lost 0 bases, and 7 bases had no gene match. Germline V gene data show CDR1 as SQVTM and CDR2 as ANQGSEA. This CDR3 is 16 amino acids long. The CDR3 bases are TGCAGCGTTGAAGATCCACAGGGGGCTTGGAATTCACCCCTCCACTTT. This gives the protein CSVEDPQGAWNSPLHF.

This clone has a handful of counts. The chain employs TRBV6-1 and TRBJ2-5, with TRBD2 identical over 11 bases. The CDR3 length is 14 residues. With V trimmed by 9 bases and J by 4 bases, 7 bases remained unmatched. Germline loops: CDR1 MNHNS, CDR2 SASEGT. CDR3 in amino acids: CASAGLAVGETQYF. CDR3 in DNA: TGTGCCAGTGCGGGACTAGCGGTTGGAGAGACCCAGTACTTC.

The V call is TRBV28, the J call TRBJ2-1; 10 bases are a match to TRBD1. Looked up from germline, CDR1 is MDHEN and CDR2 is SYDVKM. This CDR3 is built from 16 residues. The V gene end was trimmed by 7 bases and the J gene end by 4 bases; junction bases not matched to a gene: 10. This CDR3 is CASTPVLDRGYNEQFF. Here the CDR3 DNA reads TGTGCCAGCACCCCCGTTTTGGACAGGGGGTACAATGAGCAGTTCTTC.

This clone has just a few counts. This rearrangement joins TRBV6-5 to TRBJ2-5; no definite D call. CDR1 is MNHEY and CDR2 is SVGAGI in the germline V gene. V was pared by 5 bases and J by 4 bases, with 14 bases between. The CDR3 is made up of 14 amino acids. The CDR3 coding sequence is TGTGCCAGCAGTCGCGAGCCCTTGGGAGAGACCCAGTACTTC. It is translated as CASSREPLGETQYF.

As concerns this clone: Within the sample, other DNA sequences also encode this same CDR3. This chain joins TRBV18 and TRBJ1-1; D remains unclear. This CDR3 is 13 amino acids long. The ends were cut back, 3 bases at V and 0 bases at J, with 5 bases in the middle. CDR1 and CDR2 from the germline V gene are KGHSH and LQKENI. CDR3 nucleotide sequence: TGTGCCAGCTCACCTGACATGAACACTGAAGCTTTCTTT. Its protein product is CASSPDMNTEAFF.

This clone was detected only once. Different DNA sequences within this sample yield the same CDR3. The V and J genes are TRBV7-2 and TRBJ2-3; D call uncertain. V dropped 4 bases and J dropped 4 bases, with 6 bases sitting between them. Germline V gene lookup returns CDR1 SGHTA and CDR2 FQGNSA. This CDR3 contains 12 residues. This CDR3 reads CASSSYADTQYF. The CDR3 nucleotides read TGTGCCAGCAGCTCCTACGCAGATACGCAGTATTTT.

The gene calls are TRBV1 and TRBJ2-1; TRBD2 is taken as the D call from the table, unchecked against the DNA. TRBV1 is tagged as a pseudogene. The CDR3 length is 12 residues. The CDR3 spells CTPKGLLNEQFF. DNA for the CDR3: TGCACCCCTAAGGGACTCCTCAATGAGCAGTTCTTC.

This clone was found a few times. This chain joins TRBV10-3 and TRBJ1-5, with a weak D call TRBD1 (5 bases). Germline V lookup: CDR1 ENHRY, CDR2 SYGVKD. Deletions cut 4 bases from V and 7 bases from J, with 14 bases between. The length of the CDR3 is 14 residues. The CDR3 nucleotides read TGTGCCATCAGTGTTTCAGGGTTGGGGCAGCCCCAGCATTTT. It yields the protein CAISVSGLGQPQHF.